This T cell receptor (beta chain) was captured in a study of blood T cells in healthy people across ages. Study-wide results and limits: PBMC samples, being unsorted, prevented any conclusive comparison of naive and antigen-experienced cells.

The CDR3 sequence is 13 residues long. The germline gives CDR1 MNHEY, CDR2 SVGAGI. Trimming left V 4 bases short and J 6 bases short, with 9 bases between. On this clonotype: No antigen is known for it. A much larger clone lies one base from this, so it may be a read error.

Healthy Caucasian individuals from Russia aged roughly 6 to 100 were enrolled as donors. Primed by a sample-barcoded 5' primer and a J-beta primer mix, a second PCR proceeded for roughly 7 to 11 cycles. Paired-end reads containing CDR3 totaled no fewer than 2.5 million for each sample. From the 5' RACE reads, TCRdb called clonotypes with MiXCR, one entry per CDR3 protein. The sample records hundreds of thousands of distinct CDR3 sequences, 52% being singletons. The gene calls are TRBV6-5 and TRBJ2-2, with D hard to call. The clonotype was recovered from a woman of 80 years or more in good health. Material for sequencing was blood. The CDR3 nucleotides are TGTGCCAGCAGTTGCCAGTCACCCGGGGAGCTGTTTTTT. This codes for CASSCQSPGELFF.